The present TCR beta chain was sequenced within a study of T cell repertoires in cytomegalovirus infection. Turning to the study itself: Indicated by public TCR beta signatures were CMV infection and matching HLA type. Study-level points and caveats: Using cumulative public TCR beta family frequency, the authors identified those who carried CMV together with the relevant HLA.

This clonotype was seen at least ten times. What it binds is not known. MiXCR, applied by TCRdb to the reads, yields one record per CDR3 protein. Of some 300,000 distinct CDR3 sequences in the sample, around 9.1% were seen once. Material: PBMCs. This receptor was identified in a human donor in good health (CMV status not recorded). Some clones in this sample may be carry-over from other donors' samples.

For the CDR3, the DNA is TGCGCCAGCAGCCACCCGGGACAGGCTGTTGAGGAGCAGTACTTC. Translating gives CASSHPGQAVEEQYF. This chain joins TRBV4-1 and TRBJ2-7, with 8 bases lining up with TRBD1. V trimming: 3 bases; J trimming: 7 bases; junction bases outside the gene matches: 11. The CDR3 contains 15 residues. Germline V CDR1 and CDR2: MGHRA, YSYEKL.